One and the same sample provided the 21 T cell receptor beta chains below, sequenced in a study of Graves' ophthalmopathy and Graves' hyperthyroidism. Amplification targeted the TCR beta CDR3 regions, with RNA transcripts as the source material. HTBI primers primed a first-round RT-PCR, and a second-round multiplex PCR followed. Each CDR3 protein gets one entry after TCRdb re-called the multiplex PCR reads with MiXCR. The table records around 1.1 million distinct CDR3 sequences, 35% to 40% of them present only once. Sequencing was performed on peripheral blood or thyroid tissue (not recorded which). These receptors were obtained from an adult man with Graves' hyperthyroidism.

This clonotype was seen repeatedly, ten times or more. The chain joins TRBV11-2 to TRBJ1-4, with TRBD1 matching 10 bases. CDR3 size: 16 residues. The trim removed 1 base at V and 7 bases at J, leaving 6 bases unmatched. Germline loops: CDR1 SGHAT, CDR2 FQNNGV. This chain's CDR3 is CASSLGDRGQGEKLFF. Here the CDR3 DNA reads TGTGCCAGCAGCTTAGGCGACAGGGGGCAGGGTGAAAAACTGTTTTTT.

This clonotype was found a few times. The chain recombines TRBV9 with TRBJ1-1; a possible D gene is TRBD1 (5 bases). Deletions cut 1 base from V and 6 bases from J, with 16 bases between. The CDR3 totals 15 residues. Germline assignment: CDR1 SGDLS and CDR2 YYNGEE. Here the CDR3 reads CASSVFDTGTPEAFF. CDR3 DNA: TGTGCCAGCAGCGTATTCGACACAGGAACCCCTGAAGCTTTCTTT.

As for this clonotype: A much larger clone lies a single base off, so this may be a read error. This sequence joins TRBV2 and TRBJ2-2; 7 bases align to TRBD1. Germline CDR1 is SNHLY and CDR2 is FYNNEI. The CDR3 spans 12 residues. The CDR3: CAGQANTGELLF. The CDR3 nucleotides are TGTGCCGGACAGGCGAACACCGGGGAGCTGCTTTTT.

This clonotype turned up a few times. The chain joins TRBV10-3 to TRBJ2-2; TRBD1 might be the D (6 bases). Germline CDR1 reads ENHRY; CDR2 reads SYGVKD. V was shortened by 6 bases and J by 7 bases, with 12 bases between the two germline ends. The CDR3 is made up of 13 amino acids. CDR3 residues: CAIRGTGNGELFF. CDR3 sequence (DNA): TGTGCCATCAGAGGCACAGGGAACGGGGAGCTGTTTTTT.

As regards this clonotype: Possible read error: a much larger clone is one base away. The chain combines TRBV5-1 with TRBJ2-2, with 7 bases lining up with TRBD1. From germline, CDR1 is SGHRS and CDR2 YFSETQ. The CDR3 runs 14 residues. V shed 7 bases, J shed 10 bases, and the junction held 13 bases outside the gene matches. For the CDR3, the DNA is TGCGCCAGCGGCGAGGGGGCGGACGTTGCGGAGCTGTTTTTT. Translation gives CASGEGADVAELFF.

The rearrangement links TRBV7-9 to TRBJ1-5, with D possibly matching TRBD1 (6 bases). The CDR3 covers 14 residues. V was shortened by 4 bases and J by 4 bases, with 11 bases between the two germline ends. The germline V gene encodes CDR1 SEHNR and CDR2 FQNEAQ (reference sequence). DNA for the CDR3: TGTGCCAGCAGCTCTGGACAGCAGAATCAGCCCCAGCATTTT. Translation: CASSSGQQNQPQHF.

This chain links TRBV9 with TRBJ2-7; D ambiguous. Germline V gives CDR1 SGDLS, CDR2 YYNGEE. The V end was cut by 1 base, the J end by 2 bases, with 13 bases between. CDR3 size: 15 residues. In DNA form, the CDR3 reads TGTGCCAGCAGCGTATCGGCCGGCACAGCCTACGAGCAGTACTTC. Translation gives CASSVSAGTAYEQYF.

The rearrangement uses TRBV7-7 and TRBJ2-2; 10 bases are shared with TRBD2. This CDR3 has 16 amino acids. The trim removed 3 bases at V and 6 bases at J, leaving 7 bases unmatched. Germline V CDR1 and CDR2: SSHAT, FNYEAQ (reference sequence). CDR3 nucleotide sequence: TGTGCCAGCAGCTTGAGTGGGACTAGCGTGGCCGGGGAGCTGTTTTTT. Its translation is CASSLSGTSVAGELFF.

This chain uses TRBV29-1 with TRBJ1-1, with no clear D. Germline CDR1 is SQVTM and CDR2 is ANQGSEA. The length of the CDR3 is 12 residues. V lost 7 bases and J 1 base, leaving 10 bases between the germline ends. The CDR3 protein is CSGSGRNTEAFF. The CDR3 region has the DNA TGCAGCGGGTCGGGGAGGAACACTGAAGCTTTCTTT. Drawing the rest from reference TRBV29-1 and TRBJ1-1, the complete variable domain is SAVISQKPSRDICQRGTSLTIQCQVDSQVTMMFWYRQQPGQSLTLIATANQGSEATYESGFVIDKFPISRPNLTFSTLTVSNMSPEDSSIYLCSGSGRNTEAFFGQGTRLTVV.

This clonotype came up once. The gene calls are TRBV25-1 and TRBJ1-1, with 7 bases identical to TRBD1. V lost 7 bases and J lost 7; bases outside the gene matches: 18. This CDR3 is built from 16 residues. Germline values: CDR1 MGHDK, CDR2 SYGVNS. CDR3 coding DNA: TGTGCCAGCATGGGGGCCACCGGGACAGCGGACTTTGAAGCTTTCTTT. This sequence encodes CASMGATGTADFEAFF.

The chain recombines TRBV2 with TRBJ2-7, with D perhaps given as TRBD1 or TRBD2 (5 bases each). The CDR3 totals 14 residues. Germline lookup yields CDR1 SNHLY and CDR2 FYNNEI. V lost 5 bases and J lost 2, with 13 bases in between. As DNA, the CDR3 is TGTGCCAGCAGTTGGACCGGGGCCCCCTACGAGCAGTACTTC. It specifies CASSWTGAPYEQYF.

CDR3: CASSPKWEFWDRGYGYTF. In nucleotides, the CDR3 is TGTGCCAGCAGCCCCAAGTGGGAGTTCTGGGACAGGGGCTATGGCTACACCTTC. The V call is TRBV11-2, the J call TRBJ1-2, with 10 positions matching TRBD1. Germline V lookup: CDR1 SGHAT, CDR2 FQNNGV. J was trimmed by 4 bases and V by 5 bases; bases with no gene match: 16. This CDR3 is built from 18 residues.

This clonotype was seen at least ten times. The chain has TRBV20-1 and TRBJ1-3; D not resolved. CDR3 size: 12 residues. V shed 4 bases and J shed 3 bases, with 7 bases lying between them. CDR1 DFQATT and CDR2 SNEGSKA come from the germline V gene (reference sequence). The CDR3, as DNA: TGCAGTGCTAAGATCTTTGGAAACACCATATATTTT. Protein sequence: CSAKIFGNTIYF.

Only a few counts were recorded for this clonotype. The chain uses TRBV20-1 and TRBJ1-2; D unclear. The CDR3 spans 13 residues. Germline V CDR1 and CDR2: DFQATT, SNEGSKA (reference sequence). V gave up 1 base and J gave up 6 bases, with 12 bases separating them. CDR3 coding DNA: TGCAGTGCTAGAGTGCGCGGGTTGGATGGCTACACCTTC. It yields the protein CSARVRGLDGYTF.

Many counts were recorded for this clonotype. The V and J genes are TRBV15 and TRBJ1-1; perhaps TRBD1 as D (6 bases). The CDR3 totals 15 residues. Trimming shortened V by 3 bases and J by 0 bases, and 11 bases separated the two germline ends. Germline V CDR1 and CDR2: LNHNV, YYDKDF (reference sequence). The CDR3, as DNA: TGTGCCACCAGCAGGATAACAGGGATGAACACTGAAGCTTTCTTT. Residues: CATSRITGMNTEAFF.

This clonotype was picked up many times. V and J are TRBV7-9 and TRBJ1-6; D not certain. Germline CDR1 SEHNR, CDR2 FQNEAQ (reference sequence). The length of the CDR3 is 13 residues. The ends were cut back, 1 base at V and 8 bases at J, with 6 bases in the middle. The CDR3 is CASSLVNDSPLHF. The CDR3, as DNA: TGTGCCAGCAGCTTAGTAAACGATTCACCCCTCCACTTT.

This clonotype was recorded at least ten times. The V call is TRBV6-6, the J call TRBJ1-1; D uncertain. In germline, CDR1 is MNHNY, CDR2 SVGAGI (reference sequence). V was pared by 5 bases and J by 2 bases, with 9 bases between. This CDR3 has 13 residues. CDR3 nucleotide sequence: TGTGCCAGCAGTGACCACGACAACACTGAAGCTTTCTTT. Encoded protein: CASSDHDNTEAFF.

Regarding this clonotype: The conserved phenylalanine or tryptophan is not found at the CDR3 terminus, so this likely reflects a read error. The V and J genes are TRBV2 and TRBJ1-1; D unclear. Per the germline V gene, CDR1 is SNHLY and CDR2 is FYNNEI. This CDR3 contains 13 residues. V lost 6 bases, J lost 3 bases, and 11 bases lay in between. The CDR3 bases are TGTGCCAGCAGACCGCTTGGGGACACTGAAGCTTTCCTT. This gives the protein CASRPLGDTEAFL.

This clonotype was seen a single time. The J gene is TRBJ2-7, the V gene TRBV29-1; D call uncertain. The J call may be in error: the DNA end matches TRBJ2-1 better. There are 12 residues in the CDR3. Germline-derived CDR1 and CDR2 are SQVTM and ANQGSEA. This CDR3 reads CSVRSSYNEQFF. CDR3 sequence (DNA): TGCAGCGTCAGGAGCTCCTACAATGAGCAGTTCTTC.

The table lists this clonotype with many counts. This chain links TRBV7-8 with TRBJ1-1, with TRBD1 as a possible D gene (6 bases). V lost 1 base and J 0 bases, leaving 12 bases between the germline ends. Germline assignment: CDR1 SGHVS and CDR2 FQNEAQ. The CDR3 consists of 16 residues. This CDR3 is CASSLVGGLVNTEAFF. CDR3 DNA: TGTGCCAGCAGCTTAGTAGGGGGGTTGGTGAACACTGAAGCTTTCTTT.

A few counts support this clonotype. The chain employs TRBV7-8 and TRBJ2-7; TRBD2 agrees at 8 bases. In germline, CDR1 is SGHVS, CDR2 FQNEAQ. V lost 9 bases and J lost 1; bases outside the gene matches: 17. The CDR3 contains 17 residues. CDR3 region: CASSTRARTSGSYEQYF. The CDR3 nucleotides are TGTGCCAGTAGTACCAGGGCAAGAACTAGCGGTTCCTACGAGCAGTACTTC. The full variable domain, in which reference TRBV7-8 and TRBJ2-7 provide the parts outside the CDR3, is GAGVSQSPRYKVAKRGQDVALRCDPISGHVSLFWYQQALGQGPEFLTYFQNEAQLDKSGLPSDRFFAERPEGSVSTLKIQRTQQEDSAVYLCASSTRARTSGSYEQYFGPGTRLTVT.